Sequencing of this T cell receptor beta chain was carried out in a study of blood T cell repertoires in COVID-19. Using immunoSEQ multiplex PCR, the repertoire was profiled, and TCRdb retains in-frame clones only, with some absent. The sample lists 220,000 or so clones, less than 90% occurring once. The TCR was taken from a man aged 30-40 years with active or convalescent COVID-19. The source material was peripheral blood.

The CDR3 DNA is TGTGCCAGCAGTCGGGGGGCTGAAGCTTTCTTT. It translates to CASSRGAEAFF. The V gene is TRBV27, the J gene TRBJ1-1; TRBD1 is a possible D gene (5 bases). The CDR3 contains 11 residues. The germline V gene has CDR1 MNHEY and CDR2 SMNVEV (reference sequence). Trimming removed 5 bases from V and 6 bases from J, with 7 bases in between.